Described below is a single T cell receptor beta chain sequence and its context. Its cognate antigen is unknown. The PCR had 60 Vbeta and 13 Jbeta primers. Clones were read by immunoSEQ multiplex PCR, and TCRdb kept only the in-frame ones, dropping some. This repertoire shows 100,000 to 120,000 clones, about 80% found once; its top ten account for around 3.2%. These data are taken from a study of cytomegalovirus exposure and HLA in healthy donors. Study results and caveats: HLA-A and HLA-B allele assignments for most subjects were reportedly predicted accurately using TCR beta sequences.

This CDR3 has 13 residues. Germline V gene lookup returns CDR1 LNHDA and CDR2 SQIVND (reference sequence). Trimming stripped 6 bases from V and 1 base from J, with 9 bases between. The clonotype comes from a woman aged 60-75 years in good health and CMV-seropositive. What was sequenced was PBMCs. The chain uses TRBV19 and TRBJ1-2; D remains ambiguous. CDR3 coding DNA: TGTGCCAGTAGGCAACAGAATAACTATGGCTACACCTTC. It translates to CASRQQNNYGYTF. Supplemented by reference TRBV19 and TRBJ1-2, the full variable domain reads DGGITQSPKYLFRKEGQNVTLSCEQNLNHDAMYWYRQDPGQGLRLIYYSQIVNDFQKGDIAEGYSVSREKKESFPLTVTSAQKNPTAFYLCASRQQNNYGYTFGSGTRLTVV.